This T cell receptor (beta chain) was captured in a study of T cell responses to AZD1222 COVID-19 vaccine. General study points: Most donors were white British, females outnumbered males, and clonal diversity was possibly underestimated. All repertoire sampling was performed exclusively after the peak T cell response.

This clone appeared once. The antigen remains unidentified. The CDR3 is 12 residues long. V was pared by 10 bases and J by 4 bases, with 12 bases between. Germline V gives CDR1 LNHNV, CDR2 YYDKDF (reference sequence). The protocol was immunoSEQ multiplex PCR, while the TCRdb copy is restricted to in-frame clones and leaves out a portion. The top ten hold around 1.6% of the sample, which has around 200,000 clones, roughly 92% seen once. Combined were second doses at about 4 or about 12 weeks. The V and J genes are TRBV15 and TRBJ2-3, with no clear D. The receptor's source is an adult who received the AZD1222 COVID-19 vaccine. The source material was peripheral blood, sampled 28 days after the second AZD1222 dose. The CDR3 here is CAISDGADTQYF. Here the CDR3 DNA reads TGTGCCATATCGGATGGTGCAGATACGCAGTATTTT.